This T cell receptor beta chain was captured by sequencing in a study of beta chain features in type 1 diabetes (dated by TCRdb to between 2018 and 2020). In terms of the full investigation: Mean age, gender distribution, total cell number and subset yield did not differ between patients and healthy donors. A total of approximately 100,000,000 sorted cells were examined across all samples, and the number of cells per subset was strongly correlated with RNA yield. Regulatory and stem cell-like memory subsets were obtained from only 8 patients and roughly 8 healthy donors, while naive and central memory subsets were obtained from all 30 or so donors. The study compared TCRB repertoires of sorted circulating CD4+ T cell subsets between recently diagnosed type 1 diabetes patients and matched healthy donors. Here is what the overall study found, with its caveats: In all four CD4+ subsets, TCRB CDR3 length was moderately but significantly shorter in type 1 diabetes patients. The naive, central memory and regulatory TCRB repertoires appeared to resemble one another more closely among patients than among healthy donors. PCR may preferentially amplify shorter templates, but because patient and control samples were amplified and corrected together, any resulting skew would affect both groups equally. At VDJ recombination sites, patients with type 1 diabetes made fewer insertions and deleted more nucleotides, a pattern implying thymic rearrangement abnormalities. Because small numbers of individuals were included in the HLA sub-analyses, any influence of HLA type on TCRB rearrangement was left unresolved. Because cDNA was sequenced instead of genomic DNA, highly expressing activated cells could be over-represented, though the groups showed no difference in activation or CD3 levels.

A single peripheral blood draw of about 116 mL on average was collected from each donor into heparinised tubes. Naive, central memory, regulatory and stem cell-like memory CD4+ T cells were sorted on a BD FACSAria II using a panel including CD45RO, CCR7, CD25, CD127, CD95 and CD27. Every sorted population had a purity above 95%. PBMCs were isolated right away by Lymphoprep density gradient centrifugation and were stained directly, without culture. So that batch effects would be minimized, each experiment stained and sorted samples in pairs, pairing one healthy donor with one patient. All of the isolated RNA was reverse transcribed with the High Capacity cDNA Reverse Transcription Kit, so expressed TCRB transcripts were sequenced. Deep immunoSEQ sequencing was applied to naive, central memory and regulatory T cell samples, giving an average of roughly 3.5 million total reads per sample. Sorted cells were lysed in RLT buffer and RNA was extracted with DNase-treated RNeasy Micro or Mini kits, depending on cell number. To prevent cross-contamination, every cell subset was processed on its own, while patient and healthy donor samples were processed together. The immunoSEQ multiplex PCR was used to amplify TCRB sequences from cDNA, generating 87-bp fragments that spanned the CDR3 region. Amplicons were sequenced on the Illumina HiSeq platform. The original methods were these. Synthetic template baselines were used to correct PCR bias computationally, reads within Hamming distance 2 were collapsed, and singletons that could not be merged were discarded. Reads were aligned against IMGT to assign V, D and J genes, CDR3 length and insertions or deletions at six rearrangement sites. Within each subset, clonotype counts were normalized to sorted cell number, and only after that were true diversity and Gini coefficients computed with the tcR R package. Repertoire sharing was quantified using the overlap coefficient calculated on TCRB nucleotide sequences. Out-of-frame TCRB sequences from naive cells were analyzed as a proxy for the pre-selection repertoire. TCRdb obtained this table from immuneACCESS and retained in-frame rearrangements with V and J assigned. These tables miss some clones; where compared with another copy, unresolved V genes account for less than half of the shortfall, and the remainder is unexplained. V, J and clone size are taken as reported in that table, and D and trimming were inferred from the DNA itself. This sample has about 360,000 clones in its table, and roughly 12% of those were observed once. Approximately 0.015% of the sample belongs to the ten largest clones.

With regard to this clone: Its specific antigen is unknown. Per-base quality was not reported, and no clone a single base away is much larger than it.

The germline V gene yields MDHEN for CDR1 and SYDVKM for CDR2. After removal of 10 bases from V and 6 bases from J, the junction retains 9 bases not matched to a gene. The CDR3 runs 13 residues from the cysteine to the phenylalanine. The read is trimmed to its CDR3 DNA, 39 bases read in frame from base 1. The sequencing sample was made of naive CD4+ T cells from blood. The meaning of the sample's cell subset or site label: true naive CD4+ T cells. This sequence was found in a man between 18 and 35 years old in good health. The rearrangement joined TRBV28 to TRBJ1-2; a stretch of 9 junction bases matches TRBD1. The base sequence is TGTGCCACCAGGGACAGGGTCCCCCATGGCTACACCTTC. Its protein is CATRDRVPHGYTF.